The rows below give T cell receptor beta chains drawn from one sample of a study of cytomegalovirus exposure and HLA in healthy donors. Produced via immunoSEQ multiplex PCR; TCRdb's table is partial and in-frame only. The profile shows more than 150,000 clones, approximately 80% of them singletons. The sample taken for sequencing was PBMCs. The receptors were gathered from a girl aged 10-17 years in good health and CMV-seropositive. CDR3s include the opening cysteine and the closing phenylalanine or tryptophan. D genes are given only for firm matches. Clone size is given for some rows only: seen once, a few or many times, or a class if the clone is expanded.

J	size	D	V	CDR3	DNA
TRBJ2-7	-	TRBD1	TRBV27	CASASRGHHEQYF	TGTGCCAGCGCGAGCAGGGGGCACCACGAGCAGTACTTC
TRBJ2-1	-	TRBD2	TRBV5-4	CASREGLAGEHNEQFF	TGTGCCAGCAGGGAGGGACTAGCGGGAGAGCACAATGAGCAGTTCTTC
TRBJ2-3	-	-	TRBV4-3	CASSLDSNTDTQYF	TGCGCCAGCAGTCTCGACAGCAACACAGATACGCAGTATTTT
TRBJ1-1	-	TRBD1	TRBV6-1	CASSERGQGVSFF	TGTGCCAGCAGTGAAAGGGGACAGGGGGTATCCTTCTTT
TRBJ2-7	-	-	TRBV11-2	CASSLNYNSYEQYF	TGTGCCAGCAGCTTGAACTACAACTCCTACGAGCAGTACTTC
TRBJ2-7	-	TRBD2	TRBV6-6	CASSYSAGALYEQYF	TGTGCCAGCAGTTACTCGGCGGGAGCTTTATACGAGCAGTACTTC
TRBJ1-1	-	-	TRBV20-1	CSARSAGTFF	TGCAGTGCTAGGTCGGCAGGAACTTTCTTT
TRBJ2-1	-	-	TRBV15	CATSRGLYNEQFF	TGTGCCACCAGCAGAGGACTCTACAATGAGCAGTTCTTC
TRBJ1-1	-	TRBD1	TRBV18	CASSSAGTVNPEAFF	TGTGCCAGCTCATCGGCCGGGACAGTGAATCCTGAAGCTTTCTTT
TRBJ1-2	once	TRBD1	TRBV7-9	CASSLATGTGTHGYTF	TGTGCCAGCAGCTTAGCAACCGGGACAGGGACGCATGGCTACACCTTC
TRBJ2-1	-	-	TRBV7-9	CASSKRPASSYNEQFF	TGTGCCAGCAGCAAACGACCGGCTAGCTCCTACAATGAGCAGTTCTTC
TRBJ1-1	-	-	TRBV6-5	CASSLSDGIGGKAFF	TGTGCCAGCAGTCTCTCCGACGGGATTGGGGGCAAAGCTTTCTTT
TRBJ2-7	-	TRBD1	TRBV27	CASRRGQGFQEQYF	TGTGCCAGCAGACGGGGACAGGGATTTCAGGAGCAGTACTTC
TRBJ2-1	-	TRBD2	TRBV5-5	CASSSASAGGPSIHSFF	TGTGCCAGCAGCTCAGCTTCGGCGGGAGGGCCCTCTATTCATTCGTTCTTC
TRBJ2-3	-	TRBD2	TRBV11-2	CASSFQAYFSGRGPDTQYF	TGTGCCAGCAGCTTCCAGGCATACTTTAGCGGGAGGGGCCCAGATACGCAGTATTTT
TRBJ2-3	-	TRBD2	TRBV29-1	CSVEDWGTSGSEGTDTQYF	TGCAGCGTTGAAGATTGGGGGACTAGCGGGAGCGAGGGCACAGATACGCAGTATTTT
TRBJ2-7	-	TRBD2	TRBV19	CASTPGTSGSMYAYEQYF	TGTGCCAGCACACCCGGGACTAGCGGGAGTATGTATGCCTACGAGCAGTACTTC
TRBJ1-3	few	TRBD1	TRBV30	CASNGQGLSGNTIYF	TGTGCCTCCAACGGACAGGGGTTATCTGGAAACACCATATATTTT
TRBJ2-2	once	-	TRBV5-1	CASSPLPIVNTGELFF	TGCGCCAGCAGTCCTCTTCCGATAGTGAACACCGGGGAGCTGTTTTTT
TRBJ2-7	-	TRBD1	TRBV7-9	CASSLSGTGFFEQYF	TGTGCCAGCAGCCTATCCGGGACAGGGTTCTTCGAGCAGTACTTC
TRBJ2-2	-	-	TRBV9	CASSLRQGGTNTGELFF	TGTGCCAGCAGCCTCAGACAGGGAGGAACGAACACCGGGGAGCTGTTTTTT
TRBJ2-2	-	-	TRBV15	CATSRELDSLDTGELFF	TGTGCCACCAGCAGAGAATTGGACAGTTTGGACACCGGGGAGCTGTTTTTT
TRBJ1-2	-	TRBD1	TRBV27	CASRDPAQGVGYTF	TGTGCCAGCAGAGACCCGGCGCAGGGGGTAGGCTACACCTTC
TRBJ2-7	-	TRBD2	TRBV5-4	CASSLKGSSGRYEQYF	TGTGCCAGCAGCTTGAAGGGGTCTAGCGGAAGATACGAGCAGTACTTC
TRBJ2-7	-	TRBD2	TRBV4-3	CASSLTSAGLGEQYF	TGCGCCAGCAGCCTGACTTCAGCGGGACTTGGCGAGCAGTACTTC
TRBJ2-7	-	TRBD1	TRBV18	CASSPGTGDEQYF	TGTGCCAGCTCACCCGGGACAGGGGACGAGCAGTACTTC
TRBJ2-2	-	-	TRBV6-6	CASSTSSGELFF	TGTGCCAGCAGCACATCTTCCGGGGAGCTGTTTTTT
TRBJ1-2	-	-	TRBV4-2	CASSQDLPQGLASYGYTF	TGTGCCAGCAGCCAAGACCTGCCACAGGGCCTGGCCTCCTATGGCTACACCTTC
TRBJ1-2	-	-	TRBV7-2	CASRGAVVAQYYGYTF	TGTGCCAGCAGGGGGGCTGTGGTAGCTCAGTATTATGGCTACACCTTC
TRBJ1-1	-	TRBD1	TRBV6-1	CASSANQGATEAFF	TGTGCCAGCAGTGCGAATCAGGGGGCCACTGAAGCTTTCTTT
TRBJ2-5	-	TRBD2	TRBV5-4	CASSGGLAVLQETQYF	TGTGCCAGCAGCGGTGGACTAGCGGTCCTTCAAGAGACCCAGTACTTC
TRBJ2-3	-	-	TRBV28	CASSFEGASDTQYF	TGTGCCAGCAGTTTTGAGGGAGCCTCAGATACGCAGTATTTT
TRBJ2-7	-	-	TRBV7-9	CASSLVTGSYEQYF	TGTGCCAGCAGCTTAGTTACAGGGAGCTACGAGCAGTACTTC
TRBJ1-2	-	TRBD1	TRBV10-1	CASSDSVDRAFYGYTF	TGCGCCAGCAGTGATTCTGTCGACAGGGCGTTCTATGGCTACACCTTC
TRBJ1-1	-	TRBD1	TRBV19	CASSAQAWDRENTEAFF	TGTGCCAGTAGTGCCCAGGCCTGGGACAGGGAGAACACTGAAGCTTTCTTT
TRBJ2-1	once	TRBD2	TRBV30	CAWSTSGYNEQFF	TGTGCCTGGAGTACTAGCGGGTACAATGAGCAGTTCTTC
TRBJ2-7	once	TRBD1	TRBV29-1	CSVGQGGTYEQYF	TGCAGCGTTGGACAGGGTGGGACCTACGAGCAGTACTTC
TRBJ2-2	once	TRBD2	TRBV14	CASSQATSKNTGELFF	TGTGCCAGCAGCCAAGCGACTAGCAAGAACACCGGGGAGCTGTTTTTT
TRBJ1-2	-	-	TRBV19	CASSIFGGSEGYTF	TGTGCCAGTAGTATATTCGGAGGGTCGGAAGGCTACACCTTC
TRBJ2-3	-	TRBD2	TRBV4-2	CASSQGSGIGTDTQYF	TGTGCCAGCAGCCAAGGTAGCGGGATAGGGACAGATACGCAGTATTTT
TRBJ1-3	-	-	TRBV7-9	CASSFNSWVGNTIYF	TGTGCCAGCAGCTTTAACAGTTGGGTCGGAAACACCATATATTTT
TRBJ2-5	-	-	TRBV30	CAWSFHQETQYF	TGTGCCTGGAGTTTCCACCAGGAGACCCAGTACTTC
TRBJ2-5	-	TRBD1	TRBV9	CASSARQGSGTQYF	TGTGCCAGCAGCGCCCGACAGGGTAGTGGGACCCAGTACTTC
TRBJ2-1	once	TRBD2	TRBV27	CASSLPPGTSGNEQFF	TGTGCCAGCAGTTTACCCCCCGGGACTAGCGGCAATGAGCAGTTCTTC
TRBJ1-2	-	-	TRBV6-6	CASSSSNRVYGYTF	TGTGCCAGCAGCTCTTCTAACAGGGTCTATGGCTACACCTTC
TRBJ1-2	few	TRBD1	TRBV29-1	CSVERTGGTYGYTF	TGCAGCGTTGAGAGAACAGGGGGCACCTATGGCTACACCTTC
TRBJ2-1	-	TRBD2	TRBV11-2	CASSWNSGSDYNEQFF	TGTGCCAGCAGCTGGAATAGCGGGAGCGACTACAATGAGCAGTTCTTC
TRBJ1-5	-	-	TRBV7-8	CASSQLNQPQHF	TGTGCCAGCAGCCAACTGAATCAGCCCCAGCATTTT
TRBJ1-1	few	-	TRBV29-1	CSVSLTMNTEAFF	TGCAGCGTGAGCCTGACAATGAACACTGAAGCTTTCTTT
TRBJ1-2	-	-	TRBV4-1	CASSYRGGNYGYTF	TGCGCCAGCAGCTATCGAGGGGGAAACTATGGCTACACCTTC
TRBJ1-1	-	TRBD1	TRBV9	CASSVAIGGRQGGLNTEAFF	TGTGCCAGCAGCGTAGCCATAGGTGGGAGACAGGGGGGCTTGAACACTGAAGCTTTCTTT
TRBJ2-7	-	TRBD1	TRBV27	CASSLFPGGAYEQYF	TGTGCCAGCAGTTTATTTCCAGGGGGCGCCTACGAGCAGTACTTC
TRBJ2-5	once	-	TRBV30	CAWDPGASTETQYF	TGTGCCTGGGACCCTGGGGCCTCAACCGAGACCCAGTACTTC
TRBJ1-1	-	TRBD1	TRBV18	CASSPRTGVIAEAFF	TGTGCCAGCTCACCACGGACAGGGGTGATCGCTGAAGCTTTCTTT
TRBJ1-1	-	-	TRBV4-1	CASSQDAGGTEAFF	TGCGCCAGCAGCCAAGATGCAGGAGGCACTGAAGCTTTCTTT